One and the same sample provided the 30 T cell receptor beta chains below, sequenced in a study of metastatic and nonmetastatic thyroid tumors. TCRdb called clones again from the PCR reads with MiXCR. The sample contains more than 40,000 clones, about 24% of which appear only once. Every patient was untreated before thyroid surgery. The sequenced sample consisted of tumor tissue. These receptors were obtained from a female donor with papillary thyroid cancer or a benign thyroid nodule (not recorded which). Some clones in this sample may be carry-over from other donors' samples.

This clone was recorded many times. The V call is TRBV5-4, the J call TRBJ2-1; 10 positions agree with TRBD2. V trimming: 0 bases; J trimming: 10 bases; junction bases outside the gene matches: 4. The germline V gene encodes CDR1 SGHNT and CDR2 YYREEE (reference sequence). This CDR3 has 14 residues. Written as DNA, the CDR3 is TGTGCCAGCAGCTTGGGTCTAGCGGGAGAAGAGCAGTTCTTC. Encoded protein: CASSLGLAGEEQFF.

This sequence joins TRBV5-1 and TRBJ2-3; 8 nucleotides agree with TRBD1. CDR1 is SGHRS, CDR2 YFSETQ, per germline. V shed 4 bases and J 1 base; nucleotides not matched to a gene: 5. The CDR3 is 15 residues long. CDR3 in amino acids: CASSPGTGGTDTQYF. DNA of the CDR3: TGCGCCAGCAGCCCCGGGACAGGCGGCACAGATACGCAGTATTTT.

This clone was picked up many times. This chain uses TRBV15 with TRBJ2-7; D remains ambiguous. The germline V and J ends were trimmed by 0 bases and 3 bases, with 12 bases remaining between them. From germline, CDR1 is LNHNV and CDR2 YYDKDF (reference sequence). This CDR3 has 15 amino acids. CDR3 sequence (DNA): TGTGCCACCAGCAGAGATCCCTCAGCCTTCTACGAGCAGTACTTC. Its protein is CATSRDPSAFYEQYF.

This sequence joins TRBV20-1 and TRBJ2-2, with 7 bases identical to TRBD2. Germline CDR1 reads DFQATT; CDR2 reads SNEGSKA (reference sequence). The junction had 19 bases not matched to a gene; V was cut back by 6 bases and J by 3 bases. This CDR3 contains 18 residues. Here the CDR3 DNA reads TGCAGTGCGCGGGGGTTGCTGCGAGGGAGAAATTACACCGGGGAGCTGTTTTTT. This gives the protein CSARGLLRGRNYTGELFF.

This clone showed up just a few times. The V call is TRBV28, the J call TRBJ2-7; D is tentatively TRBD1 or TRBD2 (5 bases each). The CDR3 spans 14 residues. V was shortened by 7 bases and J by 1 base, with 14 bases between the two germline ends. Germline values: CDR1 MDHEN, CDR2 SYDVKM. The CDR3 DNA reads TGTGCCAGCACCAAGGGGACCTTTTCCTACGAGCAGTACTTC. Its protein is CASTKGTFSYEQYF.

This clone appeared a few times. The gene calls are TRBV12-3 or TRBV12-4 and TRBJ2-5, with D possibly TRBD1 on 6 matching bases. This CDR3 spans 13 amino acids. V shed 6 bases and J shed 2 bases, with 10 bases lying between them. The CDR3 DNA sequence: TGTGCCAGCAGCTCCGACAGGCAAGAGACCCAGTACTTC. It specifies CASSSDRQETQYF.

This clone was picked up many times. V gene TRBV2 combines with J gene TRBJ1-1; unclear D gene. CDR3 length equals 14 residues. V dropped 7 bases and J dropped 1 base, with 13 bases sitting between them. CDR1 and CDR2 from the germline V gene are SNHLY and FYNNEI. The DNA of the CDR3 is TGTGCCAGCACCGCGAGTAGGGCGAACACTGAAGCTTTCTTT. Amino acid sequence: CASTASRANTEAFF.

This clone was observed many times. The V gene is TRBV7-8, the J gene TRBJ1-5; D possibly corresponds to TRBD1 (5 bases). The germline gives CDR1 SGHVS, CDR2 FQNEAQ. Between the trimmed V and J ends, which lost 5 bases and 4 bases, there was a span of 15 bases. The CDR3 contains 15 residues. This CDR3 is CASSPMGRLNQPQHF. CDR3 DNA: TGTGCCAGCAGCCCCATGGGGCGTTTAAATCAGCCCCAGCATTTT. Supplemented by reference TRBV7-8 and TRBJ1-5, the full variable domain reads GAGVSQSPRYKVAKRGQDVALRCDPISGHVSLFWYQQALGQGPEFLTYFQNEAQLDKSGLPSDRFFAERPEGSVSTLKIQRTQQEDSAVYLCASSPMGRLNQPQHFGDGTRLSIL.

This clone was seen more than once but under ten times. V and J are TRBV6-1 and TRBJ1-1; 9 bases are a match to TRBD1. V lost 2 bases, J lost 4 bases, and 5 bases stayed unmatched. This CDR3 spans 15 amino acids. CDR1 and CDR2 (germline): MNHNS, SASEGT. Here the CDR3 reads CASSEKGTGFTEAFF. The CDR3 region has the DNA TGTGCCAGCAGTGAAAAAGGGACAGGGTTCACTGAAGCTTTCTTT.

The V call is TRBV13, the J call TRBJ1-2; 7 bases agree with TRBD1. This CDR3 is 14 amino acids long. Germline CDR1 is PRHDT and CDR2 is FYEKMQ (reference sequence). The junction had 7 bases not matched to a gene; V was cut back by 1 base and J by 8 bases. Here the CDR3 reads CASSLASTGWGYTF. CDR3 in DNA: TGTGCCAGCAGCTTAGCCTCGACAGGGTGGGGCTACACCTTC.

The gene calls are TRBV7-9 and TRBJ2-1, with D possibly TRBD1 on 5 matching bases. The CDR3 is made up of 12 amino acids. CDR1 SEHNR and CDR2 FQNEAQ come from the germline V gene (reference sequence). Trimming removed 4 bases from V and 10 bases from J, with 11 bases in between. This chain's CDR3 is CASSSQGCEQFF. The CDR3, as DNA: TGTGCCAGCAGCTCTCAGGGTTGCGAGCAGTTCTTC.

At least ten counts were recorded for this clone. This chain joins TRBV18 and TRBJ2-5; TRBD2 matches at 10 bases. With 1 base clipped from V and 4 bases from J, the junction kept 3 bases outside the gene matches. Looked up from germline, CDR1 is KGHSH and CDR2 is LQKENI. The CDR3 sequence is 15 residues long. CDR3 bases: TGTGCCAGCTCACCACGTCTAGCGGGAGTAGAGACCCAGTACTTC. Translation gives CASSPRLAGVETQYF.

This clone has more than one count but fewer than ten. The junction shows a germline mismatch at one end, possibly a read error. The chain recombines TRBV27 with TRBJ1-5; D may be TRBD1 (6 bases). The CDR3 has 17 residues. Germline assignment: CDR1 MNHEY and CDR2 SMNVEV (reference sequence). CDR3 coding DNA: TGTGCCAGCAGCGGGGCTCGGACAGCCTTTAGCAATAAGCCCAAGCATTTT. Its translation: CASSGARTAFSNKPKHF.

This clone was recorded at least ten times. The genes are TRBV6-1 and TRBJ2-4, with D tentatively TRBD1 (5 bases). V lost 5 bases, J lost 0 bases, and 14 bases lay in between. There are 16 residues in the CDR3. Germline V gene data show CDR1 as MNHNS and CDR2 as SASEGT. The CDR3 sequence is CASSTRDYLAKNIQYF. CDR3 nucleotide sequence: TGTGCCAGCAGTACCAGGGATTATCTAGCCAAAAACATTCAGTACTTC.

This clone was observed many times. The chain joins TRBV28 to TRBJ2-5, with 11 positions matching TRBD2. The trim removed 3 bases at V and 3 bases at J, leaving 0 bases unmatched. Per the germline V gene, CDR1 is MDHEN and CDR2 is SYDVKM. This CDR3 has 14 amino acids. CDR3 nucleotide sequence: TGTGCCAGCAGTTTGACTAGCGGGGAAGAGACCCAGTACTTC. Translating gives CASSLTSGEETQYF.

The chain recombines TRBV11-2 with TRBJ2-1; D possibly corresponds to TRBD2 (6 bases). Per germline, CDR1 SGHAT and CDR2 FQNNGV. This CDR3 region has 16 residues. V lost 6 bases and J 0 bases, leaving 15 bases between the germline ends. This CDR3 is CASRQKGRLSYNEQFF. The CDR3 DNA sequence: TGTGCCAGCAGGCAGAAGGGGAGGCTCTCCTACAATGAGCAGTTCTTC.

This chain joins TRBV28 and TRBJ1-5, with no clear D. This CDR3 has 15 amino acids. Germline loops: CDR1 MDHEN, CDR2 SYDVKM. The V and J ends lost 3 bases and 2 bases respectively, with 11 bases between them. The chain's CDR3 is CASSLEGRGNQPQHF. The DNA of the CDR3 is TGTGCCAGCAGTTTGGAGGGTCGGGGCAATCAGCCCCAGCATTTT.

V usage is TRBV6-1 and J usage is TRBJ2-5, with D perhaps matching TRBD2 (8 bases). This CDR3 has 17 amino acids. With 8 bases removed from V and 4 bases from J, the gap between germline ends came to 26 bases. The germline gives CDR1 MNHNS, CDR2 SASEGT. CDR3 protein: CASAATRQGSGGETQYF. CDR3 sequence (DNA): TGTGCCAGCGCCGCCACACGACAGGGAAGCGGGGGAGAGACCCAGTACTTC.

This chain uses TRBV7-3 with TRBJ2-1; TRBD2 matches 12 bases. Germline V gives CDR1 SGHTA, CDR2 FQGTGA. The length of the CDR3 is 15 residues. Trimming cost V 5 bases and J 7 bases; bases outside gene matches: 6. The CDR3 here is CASSPTSGRRNEQFF. DNA for the CDR3: TGTGCCAGCAGCCCTACTAGCGGGAGGAGGAATGAGCAGTTCTTC.

This clone has a count of ten or more. The gene calls are TRBV7-9 and TRBJ2-2; D is possibly TRBD2 (5 bases). The length of the CDR3 is 14 residues. Germline assignment: CDR1 SEHNR and CDR2 FQNEAQ (reference sequence). V was shortened by 2 bases and J by 3 bases, with 7 bases between the two germline ends. CDR3: CASSLSRDTGELFF. The CDR3 DNA sequence: TGTGCCAGCAGCTTATCGAGGGACACCGGGGAGCTGTTTTTT.

This clone has a count of ten or more. The chain uses TRBV19 and TRBJ1-1; D is unclear. The CDR3 extends over 13 amino acids. Germline CDR1 LNHDA, CDR2 SQIVND (reference sequence). Trimming pared 5 bases from V and 1 base from J, leaving 8 bases between. As DNA, the CDR3 is TGTGCCAGTAGTTGGGGATGGAACACTGAAGCTTTCTTT. It translates to CASSWGWNTEAFF.

The rearrangement joins TRBV11-2 to TRBJ1-4; D gene unclear. Trimming cost V 3 bases and J 8 bases, with 7 bases left between them. Germline V gives CDR1 SGHAT, CDR2 FQNNGV. There are 12 residues in the CDR3. The CDR3 reads CASSLAGEKLFF. The CDR3 DNA follows: TGTGCCAGCAGCTTGGCCGGCGAAAAACTGTTTTTT.

This clone appeared many times. The chain has TRBV4-1 and TRBJ2-3; TRBD2 aligns across 7 bases. Germline CDR1 is MGHRA and CDR2 is YSYEKL. This CDR3 contains 16 residues. V shed 1 base and J 1 base; nucleotides not matched to a gene: 5. The CDR3: CASSQGASGGTDTQYF. CDR3 nucleotides: TGCGCCAGCAGCCAAGGGGCTAGCGGTGGCACAGATACGCAGTATTTT.

To note about this clone: At one end, the junction sequence differs from germline, possibly due to a read error. This chain uses TRBV11-2 with TRBJ2-3, with D unclear. CDR1 and CDR2 (germline): SGHAT, FQNNGV. This CDR3 contains 16 residues. The CDR3 region has the DNA TGTGCCAACAGCTTAGATCAGGTGAAAAGCACAGATACGCAGTATTTT. Its protein product is CANSLDQVKSTDTQYF. The full variable domain, in which reference TRBV11-2 and TRBJ2-3 provide the parts outside the CDR3, is EAGVAQSPRYKIIEKRQSVAFWCNPISGHATLYWYQQILGQGPKLLIQFQNNGVVDDSQLPKDRFSAERLKGVDSTLKIQPAKLEDSAVYLCANSLDQVKSTDTQYFGPGTRLTVL.

This clone came up once. V gene TRBV20-1 combines with J gene TRBJ2-5; D possibly matches TRBD1 or TRBD2 (6 bases each). Germline V gives CDR1 DFQATT, CDR2 SNEGSKA (reference sequence). The CDR3 extends over 14 amino acids. Trimming removed 8 bases from V and 4 bases from J, with 20 bases in between. As DNA, the CDR3 is TGCAGTTCGCGGGACACACTAAGGACAGAGACCCAGTACTTC. Amino acid sequence: CSSRDTLRTETQYF.

The V call is TRBV27, the J call TRBJ2-7; D uncertain. CDR3 length: 11 residues. V gave up 0 bases and J gave up 12 bases, with 9 bases separating them. Germline CDR1 MNHEY, CDR2 SMNVEV (reference sequence). The CDR3 region has the DNA TGTGCCAGCAGTTTATCTGGCAGCTTGTACTTC. Amino acids: CASSLSGSLYF.

This clone was observed many times. The V and J genes are TRBV27 and TRBJ2-7, with 8 bases identical to TRBD2. V lost 8 bases and J lost 5; bases outside the gene matches: 8. The germline CDR1 and CDR2 sequences are MNHEY and SMNVEV (reference sequence). The CDR3 length is 13 residues. CDR3 coding DNA: TGTGCCAGCTCCTTCAGCGGGAGCGACGAGCAGTACTTC. Amino acids: CASSFSGSDEQYF.

Here the CDR3 reads CASSLAPLSGGGEQYF. CDR3 sequence (DNA): TGCGCCAGCAGCTTGGCCCCACTATCGGGAGGAGGCGAGCAGTACTTC. The chain uses TRBV5-1 and TRBJ2-7, with TRBD2 identical over 7 bases. V shed 0 bases, J shed 6 bases, and the junction held 12 bases outside the gene matches. CDR1 is SGHRS, CDR2 YFSETQ, per germline. CDR3 size: 16 residues.

This chain uses TRBV20-1 with TRBJ2-7; TRBD2 agrees at 11 bases. The germline gives CDR1 DFQATT, CDR2 SNEGSKA (reference sequence). The CDR3 is made up of 14 amino acids. V trimming: 3 bases; J trimming: 5 bases; junction bases outside the gene matches: 6. The CDR3 sequence is CSARKLAGAHEQYF. The CDR3 DNA reads TGCAGTGCTAGGAAACTAGCGGGGGCCCACGAGCAGTACTTC.

This clone was detected a few times. A clone one base away is much larger, so this may be a read error. Other DNA sequences in the sample encode the same CDR3. V gene TRBV7-8 combines with J gene TRBJ1-2; the D is unclear. This CDR3 is 12 amino acids long. Trimming cost V 1 base and J 4 bases, with 4 bases left between them. CDR1 and CDR2 from the germline V gene are SGHVS and FQNEAQ. CDR3 in amino acids: CASSLGGYGYTF. In DNA form, the CDR3 reads TGTGCCAGCAGCTTAGGAGGCTATGGCTACACCTTC.